The 26 T cell receptor beta chains below come from one sample, sequenced in a study of vaccination effects on CD4 cells after COVID-19 (dated by TCRdb to 2022 to 2024). Libraries were made using the immunoSEQ multiplex PCR assay. TCRdb limited this immuneACCESS table to in-frame rearrangements with V and J called. A share of clones is missing; checked studies link under half to unresolved V genes, and the rest is unexplained. For this sample there are 35,000 to 45,000 clones; around two thirds appear just once. The ten largest clones represent roughly 33% of the sample. These TCRs' antigens remain unknown. In the ViraFEST assay, PBMC were stimulated with viral peptide pools, and TCR sequencing was then used to find antigen-specific CD4+ T cell clonotypes based on their expansion. After approximately 11 days of culture, CD4+ T cells were isolated with the EasySep CD4+ T cell isolation kit. PCR-confirmed SARS-CoV-2 infection had occurred in convalescent patients between March and December 2020, before the Alpha, Beta and Delta variants emerged in the United States.

The material sequenced was CD4+ T cells from PBMCs cultured with a peptide pool, taken before COVID-19 vaccination. All receptors come from a human donor who had a prior SARS-CoV-2 infection.

The chain links TRBV5-1 to TRBJ1-1; TRBD1 matches 8 bases. The ends lost 0 bases at V and 0 bases at J; junction bases unmatched: 4. Germline assignment: CDR1 SGHRS and CDR2 YFSETQ. The CDR3 loop spans 16 amino acids. The DNA of the CDR3 is TGCGCCAGCAGCTTGGACAGGGGGACTTTGAACACTGAAGCTTTCTTT. Protein sequence: CASSLDRGTLNTEAFF. The full variable domain, in which reference TRBV5-1 and TRBJ1-1 provide the parts outside the CDR3, is KAGVTQTPRYLIKTRGQQVTLSCSPISGHRSVSWYQQTPGQGLQFLFEYFSETQRNKGNFPGRFSGRQFSNSRSEMNVSTLELGDSALYLCASSLDRGTLNTEAFFGQGTRLTVV.

This clone was counted only a few times. V and J are TRBV7-6 and TRBJ2-5; 11 bases agree with TRBD2. The J segment lost 2 bases and the V segment lost 1 base, leaving 12 bases of the junction unmatched. Looked up from germline, CDR1 is SGHVS and CDR2 is FNYEAQ. The CDR3 covers 19 residues. CDR3 DNA: TGTGCCAGCAGCTTAGGCGGGAGGCTAGCGGGGGGCGAACAAGAGACCCAGTACTTC. Its protein product is CASSLGGRLAGGEQETQYF.

The chain joins TRBV7-9 to TRBJ2-7; D call uncertain. Trimming left V 1 base short and J 2 bases short, with 6 bases between. CDR1 is SEHNR and CDR2 is FQNEAQ in the germline V gene (reference sequence). The CDR3 extends over 13 amino acids. In nucleotides, the CDR3 is TGTGCCAGCAGCTTAGACAACACCTACGAGCAGTACTTC. Its translation is CASSLDNTYEQYF.

This chain links TRBV11-1 with TRBJ2-7; D unresolved. CDR3 size: 12 residues. Between the trimmed V and J ends, which lost 4 bases and 3 bases, there was a span of 7 bases. Per germline, CDR1 SGHAT and CDR2 FQDESV (reference sequence). The CDR3 DNA reads as TGTGCCAGCAGCTCCCAAAGCTACGAGCAGTACTTC. Its translation is CASSSQSYEQYF.

The V call is TRBV7-3, the J call TRBJ2-7, with D possibly being TRBD2 (7 bases). The CDR3 length is 15 residues. Trimming pared 11 bases from V and 4 bases from J, leaving 24 bases between. Germline CDR1 is SGHTA and CDR2 is FQGTGA. DNA for the CDR3: TGTGCCTCCAACTCCCGAGGGGGGGGCGATTACGAGCAGTACTTC. Amino acid sequence: CASNSRGGGDYEQYF.

This clone showed up just a few times. The chain carries TRBV7-9 and TRBJ2-3; no firm D call. Per the germline V gene, CDR1 is SEHNR and CDR2 is FQNEAQ (reference sequence). The length of the CDR3 is 12 residues. Deletions cut 1 base from V and 2 bases from J, with 1 base between. Here the CDR3 DNA reads TGTGCCAGCAGCTTAGACACAGATACGCAGTATTTT. Translation: CASSLDTDTQYF.

V gene TRBV5-4 combines with J gene TRBJ2-5, with 7 bases lining up with TRBD2. The J segment lost 2 bases and the V segment lost 0 bases, leaving 10 bases of the junction unmatched. Germline CDR1 reads SGHNT; CDR2 reads YYREEE (reference sequence). The CDR3 is made up of 17 amino acids. The CDR3 coding sequence is TGTGCCAGCAGCTTGGGAGGACTAGGCTTCGGGCAAGAGACCCAGTACTTC. This codes for CASSLGGLGFGQETQYF. The whole variable domain, remainder taken from reference TRBV5-4 and TRBJ2-5, is ETGVTQSPTHLIKTRGQQVTLRCSSQSGHNTVSWYQQALGQGPQFIFQYYREEENGRGNFPPRFSGLQFPNYSSELNVNALELDDSALYLCASSLGGLGFGQETQYFGPGTRLLVL.

The genes are TRBV6-5 and TRBJ1-5, with D possibly TRBD1 on 5 matching bases. The germline V gene encodes CDR1 MNHEY and CDR2 SVGAGI. The V and J ends lost 2 bases and 6 bases respectively, with 8 bases between them. The CDR3 loop spans 13 amino acids. CDR3 DNA sequence: TGTGCCAGCAGTTACGTGGGGGGTCAGCCCCAGCATTTT. Residues: CASSYVGGQPQHF.

The chain couples TRBV27 to TRBJ1-2; D is ambiguous. Germline CDR1 and CDR2: MNHEY and SMNVEV (reference sequence). The CDR3 length is 16 residues. Deletions cut 4 bases from V and 4 bases from J, with 19 bases between. The CDR3 bases are TGTGCCAGCAGTTATCATGCGGGAGGATCTTTCTATGGCTACACCTTC. Its translation: CASSYHAGGSFYGYTF.

The chain carries TRBV15 and TRBJ2-5; 9 nucleotides match TRBD2. Trimming took 10 bases from V and 1 from J; bases not matched to a gene: 10. CDR3 size: 15 residues. Germline CDR1 and CDR2: LNHNV and YYDKDF (reference sequence). Here the CDR3 DNA reads TGTGCCATCAGAAGCGGGGGGTCTTTCCAAGAGACCCAGTACTTC. This gives the protein CAIRSGGSFQETQYF.

V usage is TRBV7-2 and J usage is TRBJ2-6; no definite D call. Trimming shortened V by 2 bases and J by 0 bases, and 2 bases separated the two germline ends. The CDR3 spans 14 residues. The germline V gene encodes CDR1 SGHTA and CDR2 FQGNSA. CDR3 amino acids: CASSLTSGANVLTF. CDR3 in DNA: TGTGCCAGCAGCTTAACCTCTGGGGCCAACGTCCTGACTTTC.

The J gene is TRBJ2-5, the V gene TRBV6-5, with 9 bases lining up with TRBD2. The germline V gene encodes CDR1 MNHEY and CDR2 SVGAGI. The CDR3 is made up of 16 amino acids. With V trimmed by 2 bases and J by 4 bases, 8 bases remained unmatched. The CDR3: CASSYGIAGDLETQYF. CDR3 DNA: TGTGCCAGCAGTTACGGAATAGCGGGGGATTTAGAGACCCAGTACTTC.

This chain uses TRBV6-5 with TRBJ2-5; D perhaps matches TRBD2 (6 bases). Germline lookup yields CDR1 MNHEY and CDR2 SVGAGI. Deletions cut 1 base from V and 1 base from J, with 7 bases between. The CDR3 is 14 residues long. The CDR3 region has the DNA TGTGCCAGCAGTTACTACGGGGGCCAAGAGACCCAGTACTTC. This translates into CASSYYGGQETQYF.

This clone ranks as large. The V call is TRBV5-8, the J call TRBJ1-4; no reliable D call. The V gene's germline CDR1 is SGHTS and CDR2 YDEGEE. The CDR3 is 15 residues long. The V end was cut by 0 bases, the J end by 8 bases, with 14 bases between. The CDR3 bases are TGTGCCAGCAGCTTGGGTTCAAGTGGTTACGAAAAACTGTTTTTT. It encodes CASSLGSSGYEKLFF.

This rearrangement joins TRBV6-6 to TRBJ1-1; D is uncertain. Germline V lookup: CDR1 MNHNY, CDR2 SVGAGI (reference sequence). CDR3 length: 13 residues. Trimming pared 5 bases from V and 1 base from J, leaving 8 bases between. CDR3 in amino acids: CASSQSGNTEAFF. CDR3 nucleotide sequence: TGTGCCAGCAGTCAATCCGGGAACACTGAAGCTTTCTTT.

The V call is TRBV9, the J call TRBJ1-3; D uncertain. CDR1 is SGDLS and CDR2 is YYNGEE in the germline V gene. The CDR3 consists of 15 residues. V lost 0 bases and J 2 bases, leaving 9 bases between the germline ends. CDR3 coding DNA: TGTGCCAGCAGCGTAGGGTCCTCCACTGGAAACACCATATATTTT. Translated: CASSVGSSTGNTIYF. Filled out from reference TRBV9 and TRBJ1-3, the complete variable domain reads DSGVTQTPKHLITATGQRVTLRCSPRSGDLSVYWYQQSLDQGLQFLIQYYNGEERAKGNILERFSAQQFPDLHSELNLSSLELGDSALYFCASSVGSSTGNTIYFGEGSWLTVV.

Only one count was recorded for this clone. The chain recombines TRBV19 with TRBJ2-2; D possibly uses TRBD1 or TRBD2 (6 bases each). The CDR3 contains 15 residues. With 6 bases removed from V and 4 bases from J, the gap between germline ends came to 15 bases. CDR1 is LNHDA, CDR2 SQIVND, per germline (reference sequence). Here the CDR3 DNA reads TGTGCCAGTAGGGACTATACCAGGGGCACCGGGGAGCTGTTTTTT. It encodes CASRDYTRGTGELFF.

This sequence joins TRBV4-2 and TRBJ1-2; no definite D call. Germline V gene sequence: CDR1 LGHNA, CDR2 YNFKEQ. The CDR3 is 12 residues long. V was clipped by 0 bases and J by 5 bases, with 4 bases between them. The CDR3: CASSQDAYGYTF. CDR3 DNA sequence: TGTGCCAGCAGCCAAGACGCGTATGGCTACACCTTC.

This CDR3 is CASSGGAYEQYF. CDR3 DNA: TGCGCCAGCAGCGGCGGAGCCTACGAGCAGTACTTC. This chain links TRBV4-1 with TRBJ2-7, with D uncertain. The V gene lost 5 bases and the J gene lost 2 bases, with 7 bases spanning the gap. Germline V gene lookup returns CDR1 MGHRA and CDR2 YSYEKL. The CDR3 totals 12 residues.

The V call is TRBV5-1, the J call TRBJ1-3; D ambiguous. V was pared by 0 bases and J by 0 bases, with 22 bases between. Germline CDR1 and CDR2: SGHRS and YFSETQ. This CDR3 has 20 residues. In DNA, the CDR3 is TGCGCCAGCAGCTTGGCCTTGGTTGCGGGAAACCTAAACTCTGGAAACACCATATATTTT. It codes for CASSLALVAGNLNSGNTIYF.

The V call is TRBV4-1, the J call TRBJ1-4; a possible D gene is TRBD1 (6 bases). The germline CDR1 and CDR2 sequences are MGHRA and YSYEKL. V gave up 3 bases and J gave up 4 bases, with 12 bases separating them. CDR3 size: 15 residues. CDR3 DNA: TGCGCCAGCAGCCAGTTCGACAGGAGTAATGAAAAACTGTTTTTT. Amino acid sequence: CASSQFDRSNEKLFF.

CDR3 protein: CASTTGLNSPLHF. The CDR3 bases are TGTGCCAGCACGACAGGGTTGAATTCACCCCTCCACTTT. This chain joins TRBV7-2 and TRBJ1-6, with 7 bases aligning to TRBD1. CDR3 length: 13 amino acids. The V gene end was trimmed by 7 bases and the J gene end by 7 bases; junction bases not matched to a gene: 4. CDR1 and CDR2 from the germline V gene are SGHTA and FQGNSA.

This clone has only a few counts. The chain joins TRBV18 to TRBJ1-2, with a weak D call TRBD1 (5 bases). This CDR3 spans 14 amino acids. V shed 2 bases and J shed 2 bases, with 9 bases lying between them. Germline V CDR1 and CDR2: KGHSH, LQKENI. The chain's CDR3 is CASSPSGGNYGYTF. DNA for the CDR3: TGTGCCAGCTCACCAAGCGGGGGGAACTATGGCTACACCTTC.

The rearrangement links TRBV3-1 (or the pseudogene TRBV3-2) to TRBJ1-1; no firm D call. Looked up from germline, CDR1 is LGHDT and CDR2 is YNNKEL (reference sequence). The CDR3 is made up of 14 amino acids. V lost 3 bases and J 4 bases, leaving 12 bases between the germline ends. CDR3 sequence: CASSHPHAGTEAFF. The CDR3 nucleotides are TGTGCCAGCAGCCACCCGCACGCAGGCACTGAAGCTTTCTTT.

CDR3 sequence (DNA): TGTGCCAGCAGCTTAGGGCTAGCGGGGGATACGCAGTATTTT. It encodes CASSLGLAGDTQYF. The chain has TRBV7-8 and TRBJ2-3; 9 bases map to TRBD2. The V segment lost 1 base and the J segment 6 bases; nucleotides outside the gene matches: 2. Germline-derived CDR1 and CDR2 are SGHVS and FQNEAQ. The CDR3 extends over 14 amino acids.

The genes are TRBV5-6 and TRBJ2-1, with D unclear. Trimming left V 3 bases short and J 0 bases short, with 10 bases between. This CDR3 has 15 amino acids. Looked up from germline, CDR1 is SGHDT and CDR2 is YYEEEE. The CDR3 spells CASSYSPISYNEQFF. CDR3 DNA: TGTGCCAGCAGCTATAGCCCAATCTCCTACAATGAGCAGTTCTTC.